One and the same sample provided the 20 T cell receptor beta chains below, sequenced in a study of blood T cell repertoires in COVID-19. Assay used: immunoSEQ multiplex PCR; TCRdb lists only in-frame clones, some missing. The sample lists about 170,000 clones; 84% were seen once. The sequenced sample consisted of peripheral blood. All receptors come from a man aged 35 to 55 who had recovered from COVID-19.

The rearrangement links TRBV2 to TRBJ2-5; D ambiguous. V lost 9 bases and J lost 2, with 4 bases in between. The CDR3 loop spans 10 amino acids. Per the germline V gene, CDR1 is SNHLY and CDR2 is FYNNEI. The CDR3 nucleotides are TGTGCCAGGTCGCAAGAGACCCAGTACTTC. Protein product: CARSQETQYF. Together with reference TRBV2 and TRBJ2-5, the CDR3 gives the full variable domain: EPEVTQTPSHQVTQMGQEVILRCVPISNHLYFYWYRQILGQKVEFLVSFYNNEISEKSEIFDDQFSVERPDGSNFTLKIRSTKLEDSAMYFCARSQETQYFGPGTRLLVL.

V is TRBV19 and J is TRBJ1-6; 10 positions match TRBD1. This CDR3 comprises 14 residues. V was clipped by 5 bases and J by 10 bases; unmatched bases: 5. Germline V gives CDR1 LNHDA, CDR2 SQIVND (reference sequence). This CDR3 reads CASSGGTGVSPLHF. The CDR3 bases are TGTGCCAGTAGTGGCGGGACAGGGGTATCACCCCTCCACTTT.

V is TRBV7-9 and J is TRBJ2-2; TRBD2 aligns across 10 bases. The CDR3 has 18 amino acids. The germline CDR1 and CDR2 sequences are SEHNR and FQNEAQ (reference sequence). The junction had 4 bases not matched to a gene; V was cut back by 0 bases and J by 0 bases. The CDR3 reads CASSLANSGGPNTGELFF. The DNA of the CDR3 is TGTGCCAGCAGCTTAGCGAATAGCGGGGGGCCGAACACCGGGGAGCTGTTTTTT.

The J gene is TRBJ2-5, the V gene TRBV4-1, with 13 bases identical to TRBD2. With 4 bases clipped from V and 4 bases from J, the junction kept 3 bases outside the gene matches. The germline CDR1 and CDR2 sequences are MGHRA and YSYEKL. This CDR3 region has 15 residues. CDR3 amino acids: CASSPRLAGGETQYF. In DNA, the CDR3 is TGCGCCAGCAGCCCTCGACTAGCGGGAGGAGAGACCCAGTACTTC.

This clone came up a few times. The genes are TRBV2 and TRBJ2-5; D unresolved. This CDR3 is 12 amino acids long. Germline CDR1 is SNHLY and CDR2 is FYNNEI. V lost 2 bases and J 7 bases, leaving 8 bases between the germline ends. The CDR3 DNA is TGTGCCAGCAGTGAAAGTGCTACGACCCAGTACTTC. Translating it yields CASSESATTQYF.

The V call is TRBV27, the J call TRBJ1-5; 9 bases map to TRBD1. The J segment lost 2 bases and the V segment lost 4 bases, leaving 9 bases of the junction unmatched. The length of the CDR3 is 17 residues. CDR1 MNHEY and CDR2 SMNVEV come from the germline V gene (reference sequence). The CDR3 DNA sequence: TGTGCCAGCAGTTCATGGACAGGGGTGAGTGGCAATCAGCCCCAGCATTTT. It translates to CASSSWTGVSGNQPQHF.

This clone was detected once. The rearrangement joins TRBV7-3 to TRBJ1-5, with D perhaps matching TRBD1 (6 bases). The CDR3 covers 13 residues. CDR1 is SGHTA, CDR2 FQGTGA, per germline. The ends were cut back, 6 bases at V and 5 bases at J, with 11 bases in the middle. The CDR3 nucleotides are TGTGCCAGCAGTAGGGGGAGGGATCAGCCCCAGCATTTT. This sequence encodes CASSRGRDQPQHF. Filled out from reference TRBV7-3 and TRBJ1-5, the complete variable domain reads GAGVSQTPSNKVTEKGKYVELRCDPISGHTALYWYRQSLGQGPEFLIYFQGTGAADDSGLPNDRFFAVRPEGSVSTLKIQRTERGDSAVYLCASSRGRDQPQHFGDGTRLSIL.

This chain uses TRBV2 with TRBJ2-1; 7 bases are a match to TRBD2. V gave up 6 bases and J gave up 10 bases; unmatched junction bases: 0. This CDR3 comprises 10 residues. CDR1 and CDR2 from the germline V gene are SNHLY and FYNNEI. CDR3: CASRGLEQFF. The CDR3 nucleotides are TGTGCCAGCAGGGGACTAGAGCAGTTCTTC.

The chain's CDR3 is CASGLTGGTNNEQFF. The DNA of the CDR3 is TGTGCTAGTGGTCTGACAGGGGGCACGAACAATGAGCAGTTCTTC. The chain combines TRBV12-5 with TRBJ2-1; TRBD1 agrees at 10 bases. Germline V gene lookup returns CDR1 LGHNT and CDR2 FRNRAP. Trimming took 5 bases from V and 5 from J; bases not matched to a gene: 6. The CDR3 has 15 amino acids.

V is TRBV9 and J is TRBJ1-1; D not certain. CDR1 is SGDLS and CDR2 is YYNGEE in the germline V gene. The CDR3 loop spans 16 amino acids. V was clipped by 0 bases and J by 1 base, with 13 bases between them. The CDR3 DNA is TGTGCCAGCAGCGTAGCTTTCATTGGCCCGAACACTGAAGCTTTCTTT. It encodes CASSVAFIGPNTEAFF. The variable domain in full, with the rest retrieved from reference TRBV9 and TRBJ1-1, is DSGVTQTPKHLITATGQRVTLRCSPRSGDLSVYWYQQSLDQGLQFLIQYYNGEERAKGNILERFSAQQFPDLHSELNLSSLELGDSALYFCASSVAFIGPNTEAFFGQGTRLTVV.

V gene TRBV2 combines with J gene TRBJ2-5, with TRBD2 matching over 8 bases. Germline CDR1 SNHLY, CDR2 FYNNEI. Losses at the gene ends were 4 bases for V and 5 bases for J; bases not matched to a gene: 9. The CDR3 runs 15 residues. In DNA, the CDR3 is TGTGCCAGCAGTGTGCTGGGACTAGGGGGGGAGACCCAGTACTTC. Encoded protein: CASSVLGLGGETQYF.

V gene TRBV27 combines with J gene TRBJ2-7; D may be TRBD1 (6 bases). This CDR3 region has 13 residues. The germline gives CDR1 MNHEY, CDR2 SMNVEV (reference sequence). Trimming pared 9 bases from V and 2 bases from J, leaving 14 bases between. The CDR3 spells CASMKDSPYEQYF. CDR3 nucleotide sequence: TGTGCCAGTATGAAGGACAGTCCCTACGAGCAGTACTTC.

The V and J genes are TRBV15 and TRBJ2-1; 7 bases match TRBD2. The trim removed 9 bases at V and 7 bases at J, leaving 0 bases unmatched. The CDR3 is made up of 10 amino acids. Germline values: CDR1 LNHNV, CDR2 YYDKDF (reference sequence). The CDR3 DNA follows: TGTGCCACGGGGGGGAATGAGCAGTTCTTC. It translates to CATGGNEQFF.

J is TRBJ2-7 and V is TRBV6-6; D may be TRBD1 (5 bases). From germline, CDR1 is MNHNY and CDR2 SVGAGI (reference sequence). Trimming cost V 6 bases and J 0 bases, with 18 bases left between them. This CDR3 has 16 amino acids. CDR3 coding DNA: TGTGCCAGCAGCCCGACAGACTCCCGGGCCTCCTACGAGCAGTACTTC. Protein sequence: CASSPTDSRASYEQYF.

CDR3 nucleotides: TGTGCCAGCAGCACAGGGGACACCTACAATGAGCAGTTCTTC. Encoded protein: CASSTGDTYNEQFF. The V gene is TRBV27, the J gene TRBJ2-1, with 7 positions matching TRBD1. The CDR3 is 14 residues long. The V gene end was trimmed by 6 bases and the J gene end by 2 bases; junction bases not matched to a gene: 4. Germline lookup yields CDR1 MNHEY and CDR2 SMNVEV (reference sequence).

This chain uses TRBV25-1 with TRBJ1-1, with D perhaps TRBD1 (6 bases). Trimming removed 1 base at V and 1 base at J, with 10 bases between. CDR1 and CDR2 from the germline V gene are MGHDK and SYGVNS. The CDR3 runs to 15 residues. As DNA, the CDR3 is TGTGCCAGCAGTGAATCCGACAGGACGAACACTGAAGCTTTCTTT. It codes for CASSESDRTNTEAFF.

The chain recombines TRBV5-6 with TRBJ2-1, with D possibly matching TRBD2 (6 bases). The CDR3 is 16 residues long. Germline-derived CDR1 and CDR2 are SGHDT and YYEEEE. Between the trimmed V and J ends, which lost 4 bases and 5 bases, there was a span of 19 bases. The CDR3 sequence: CASSPLGQRANNEQFF. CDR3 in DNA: TGTGCCAGCAGCCCCCTGGGCCAGCGGGCAAACAATGAGCAGTTCTTC.

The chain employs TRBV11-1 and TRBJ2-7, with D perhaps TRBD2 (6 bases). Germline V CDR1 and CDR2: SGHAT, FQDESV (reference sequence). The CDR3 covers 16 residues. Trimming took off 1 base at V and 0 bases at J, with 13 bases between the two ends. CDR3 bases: TGTGCCAGCAGCTTAGATGGGAGGACCAGCTCCTACGAGCAGTACTTC. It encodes CASSLDGRTSSYEQYF.

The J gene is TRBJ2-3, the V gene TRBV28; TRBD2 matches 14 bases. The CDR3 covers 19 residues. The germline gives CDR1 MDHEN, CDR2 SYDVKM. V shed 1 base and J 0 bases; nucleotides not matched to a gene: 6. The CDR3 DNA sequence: TGTGCCAGCAGTTTATTCGGGGGACTAGCGGGGGCTAGCACAGATACGCAGTATTTT. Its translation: CASSLFGGLAGASTDTQYF.

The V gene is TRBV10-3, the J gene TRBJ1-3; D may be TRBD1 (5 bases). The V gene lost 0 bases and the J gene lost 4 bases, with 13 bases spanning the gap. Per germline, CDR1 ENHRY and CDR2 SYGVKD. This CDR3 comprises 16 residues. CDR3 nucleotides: TGTGCCATCAGTGAGTCGATCGGGGGTATCGGAAACACCATATATTTT. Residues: CAISESIGGIGNTIYF.